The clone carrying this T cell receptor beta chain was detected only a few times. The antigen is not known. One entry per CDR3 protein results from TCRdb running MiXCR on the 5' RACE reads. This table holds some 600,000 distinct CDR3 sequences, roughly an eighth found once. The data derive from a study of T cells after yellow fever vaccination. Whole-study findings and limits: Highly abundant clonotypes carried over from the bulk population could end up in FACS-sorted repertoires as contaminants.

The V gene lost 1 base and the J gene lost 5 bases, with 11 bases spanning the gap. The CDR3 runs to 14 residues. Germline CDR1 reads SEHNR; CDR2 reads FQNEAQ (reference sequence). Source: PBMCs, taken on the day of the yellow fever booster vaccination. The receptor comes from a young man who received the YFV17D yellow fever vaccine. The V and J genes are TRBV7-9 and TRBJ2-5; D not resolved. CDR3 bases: TGTGCCAGCAGCTTAGGGTCTCACGGGGAGACCCAGTACTTC. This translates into CASSLGSHGETQYF.